This T cell receptor (beta chain) came from a study of glioma-infiltrating T cells after dendritic cell vaccination. Study-wide background: Dendritic cells derived from monocytes and pulsed with autologous tumor lysate formed the vaccine. Study conclusions and caveats: Survival was not directly related to TCR clonality in these patients. Complete blood and tumor specimen sets were limited to few patients.

TCRdb keeps only in-frame clones here, not all; method: immunoSEQ multiplex PCR. The sample has tens of thousands of clones, about nine tenths seen once; the top ten hold about 2.3%. Described time point: after dendritic cell vaccination, including at tumor progression/relapse. PBMC were collected before vaccination, two weeks after the third vaccination, and at progression. Of note for this clone: The antigen is unknown.

The TCR sequence derives from a human donor with glioblastoma. This specimen was blood, taken after dendritic cell vaccination.

Here the CDR3 DNA reads TGTGCCAGCAGCTTGGTTGGGGAGGGAACGAACTATGGCTACACCTTC. It codes for CASSLVGEGTNYGYTF. The chain uses TRBV5-6 and TRBJ1-2; no clear D gene. Deletions cut 0 bases from V and 2 bases from J, with 14 bases between. The CDR3 totals 16 residues. The V gene's germline CDR1 is SGHDT and CDR2 YYEEEE.